This paragraph covers one T cell receptor (beta chain) sequence. Its antigen is unknown. V was pared by 7 bases and J by 4 bases, with 21 bases between. The CDR3 loop spans 16 amino acids. CDR1 and CDR2 from the germline V gene are LGHNA and YNFKEQ. Whenever a sample was processed, at least 6.5 million PBMCs were isolated. The source of the sample is a study of blood T cells in healthy people across ages. For the second PCR, which ran for about 7 to 11 cycles, a sample-barcoded 5' primer and a J-beta primer mix were used. From each sample, at least 2.5 million paired-end reads containing CDR3 were obtained. TCRdb processed the 5' RACE reads anew with MiXCR; each CDR3 protein has one entry. The sample yields some 800,000 distinct CDR3 sequences, under 55% seen once. Study-wide findings and caveats: It was the long-lived donors that had more naive CD4+ cells and higher diversity than aged donors.

The chain joins TRBV4-2 to TRBJ2-3; either TRBD1 or TRBD2 may fit D (5 bases each). This TCR derives from a man between 60 and 75 years old in good health. The specimen sequenced was blood. CDR3 coding DNA: TGTGCCAGCACCGAAGAGGCGGTACGGGGCCCAGATACGCAGTATTTT. It codes for CASTEEAVRGPDTQYF.